This TCR beta chain appears in the sequencing data of a study of T cell repertoires in cytomegalovirus infection. Study in general: It was the public TCR beta signatures that indicated both CMV infection and matching HLA type. General observations from the study: CMV-specific TCR beta clonotypes restricted by HLA-C dominated the ex vivo response. Cumulative public TCR beta family frequency identified carriers of CMV plus the relevant HLA.

This clonotype was observed many times. Its antigen is unknown. The length of the CDR3 is 13 residues. CDR1 and CDR2 (germline): MGHDK, SYGVNS. Trimming pared 3 bases from V and 5 bases from J, leaving 10 bases between. Each CDR3 protein is one row after TCRdb ran MiXCR on the reads. The table includes roughly 760,000 distinct CDR3 sequences, approximately 40% detected once. Sequenced material: PBMCs. The chain joins TRBV25-1 to TRBJ2-5; D unresolved. The receptor's source is a human donor in good health (CMV status not recorded). Some clones in this sample may be carry-over from other donors' samples. The CDR3, as DNA: TGTGCCAGCAGTGAGGCGGAGTTGGAGACCCAGTACTTC. Protein product: CASSEAELETQYF.